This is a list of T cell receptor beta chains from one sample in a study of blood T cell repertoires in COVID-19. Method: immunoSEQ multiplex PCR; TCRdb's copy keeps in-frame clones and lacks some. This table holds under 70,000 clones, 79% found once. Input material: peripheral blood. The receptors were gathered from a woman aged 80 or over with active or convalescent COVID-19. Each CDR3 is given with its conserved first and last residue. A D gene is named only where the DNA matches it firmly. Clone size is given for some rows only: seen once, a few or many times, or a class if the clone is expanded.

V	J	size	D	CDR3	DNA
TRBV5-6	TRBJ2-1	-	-	CASSFSPVRHGNEQFF	TGTGCCAGCAGCTTTTCCCCGGTTCGACACGGCAATGAGCAGTTCTTC
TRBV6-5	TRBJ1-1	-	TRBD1	CATSGTANTEAFF	TGTGCCACTTCCGGGACAGCGAACACTGAAGCTTTCTTT
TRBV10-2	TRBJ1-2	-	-	CASSPDLGARGPYGYTF	TGCGCCAGCAGTCCCGATTTAGGGGCGCGAGGTCCCTATGGCTACACCTTC
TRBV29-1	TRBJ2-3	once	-	CSVERTGLRTDTQYF	TGCAGCGTCGAGCGTACAGGGTTACGCACAGATACGCAGTATTTT
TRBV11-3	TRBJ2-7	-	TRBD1	CASSPLGQVGDEQYF	TGTGCCAGCAGCCCTCTCGGACAGGTAGGGGACGAGCAGTACTTC
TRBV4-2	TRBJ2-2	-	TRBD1	CASSLMTGGLAGELFF	TGTGCCAGCAGCTTGATGACAGGGGGCCTAGCCGGGGAGCTGTTTTTT
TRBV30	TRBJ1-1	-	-	CACYRLHTEAFF	TGTGCCTGCTACAGGCTCCACACTGAAGCTTTCTTT
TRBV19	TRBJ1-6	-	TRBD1	CASRDRRRLSGDSPLHF	TGTGCCAGTAGGGACAGGAGGCGACTGAGTGGCGATTCACCCCTCCACTTT
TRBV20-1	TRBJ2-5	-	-	CSVTDPGTQETQYF	TGCAGTGTTACTGATCCCGGGACTCAAGAGACCCAGTACTTC
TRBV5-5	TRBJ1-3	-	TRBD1	CARPTGQGRGSGNTIYF	TGTGCCAGACCTACGGGACAGGGAAGAGGCTCTGGAAACACCATATATTTT
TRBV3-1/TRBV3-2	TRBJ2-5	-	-	CASSRTVSSAETQYF	TGTGCCAGCAGCCGGACAGTGTCCTCAGCCGAGACCCAGTACTTC
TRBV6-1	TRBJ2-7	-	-	CASSEGRAPSYEQYF	TGTGCCAGCAGTGAAGGGAGGGCTCCCTCCTACGAGCAGTACTTC
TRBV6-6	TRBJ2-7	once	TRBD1	CASSSGTGSYEQYF	TGTGCCAGCAGCTCCGGGACAGGGTCCTACGAGCAGTACTTC
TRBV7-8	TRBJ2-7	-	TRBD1	CASSKNRGQPGQGRYEQYF	TGTGCCAGCAGCAAAAACAGAGGACAACCGGGACAGGGGCGCTACGAGCAGTACTTC
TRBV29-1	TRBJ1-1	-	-	CSVDGGVTEAFF	TGCAGCGTTGATGGGGGGGTCACTGAAGCTTTCTTT
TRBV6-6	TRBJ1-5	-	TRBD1	CASALTGGNQPQHF	TGTGCCAGCGCTTTGACAGGGGGCAATCAGCCCCAGCATTTT
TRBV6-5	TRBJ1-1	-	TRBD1	CASSWWTGGSAEAFF	TGTGCCAGCAGTTGGTGGACAGGGGGAAGCGCTGAAGCTTTCTTT
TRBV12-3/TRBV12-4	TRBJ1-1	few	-	CASSPPGTSKAFF	TGTGCCAGCAGCCCCCCCGGGACAAGTAAAGCTTTCTTT
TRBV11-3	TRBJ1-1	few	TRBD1	CASSFGGGLSNTEAFF	TGTGCCAGCAGCTTTGGAGGGGGCTTGTCGAACACTGAAGCTTTCTTT
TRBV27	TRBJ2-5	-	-	CASSSGTDWAQYF	TGTGCCAGCAGTTCCGGCACGGACTGGGCCCAGTACTTC
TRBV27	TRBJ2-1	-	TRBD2	CASTPWGGPYNEQFF	TGTGCCAGCACCCCGTGGGGGGGACCCTACAATGAGCAGTTCTTC
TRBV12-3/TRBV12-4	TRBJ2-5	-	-	CASTGSWQETQYF	TGTGCCAGCACGGGGTCTTGGCAAGAGACCCAGTACTTC
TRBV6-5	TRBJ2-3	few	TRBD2	CASKRGGQDTQYF	TGTGCCAGCAAACGGGGGGGCCAAGATACGCAGTATTTT
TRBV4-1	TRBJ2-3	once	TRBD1	CASSRTGQGGTDTQYF	TGCGCCAGCAGCCGGACTGGACAGGGGGGCACAGATACGCAGTATTTT
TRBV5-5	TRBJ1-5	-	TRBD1	CASSFWTGGTYSNQPQHF	TGTGCCAGCAGCTTTTGGACAGGGGGGACTTATAGCAATCAGCCCCAGCATTTT
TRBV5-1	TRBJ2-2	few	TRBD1	CASRRTGTGGTGELFF	TGCGCCAGCAGACGCACCGGGACAGGGGGTACCGGGGAGCTGTTTTTT
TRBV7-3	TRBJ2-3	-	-	CASSLRAGIDTQYF	TGTGCCAGCAGCTTACGGGCGGGAATAGATACGCAGTATTTT
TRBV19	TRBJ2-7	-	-	CASSWGWVGGSSYEQYF	TGTGCCAGTAGTTGGGGTTGGGTAGGAGGGAGCTCCTACGAGCAGTACTTC
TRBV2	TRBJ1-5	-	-	CASSAQAGIINQPQHF	TGTGCCAGCAGTGCACAGGCAGGGATTATCAATCAGCCCCAGCATTTT
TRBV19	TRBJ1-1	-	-	CASSAGPAKNTEAFF	TGTGCCAGTAGTGCAGGGCCAGCTAAGAACACTGAAGCTTTCTTT
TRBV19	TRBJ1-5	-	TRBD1	CASSIQGGQGDQPQHF	TGTGCCAGTAGTATACAAGGGGGACAGGGAGATCAGCCCCAGCATTTT
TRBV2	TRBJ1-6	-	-	CASGRENLGSPLHF	TGTGCCAGCGGTCGGGAAAACCTTGGTTCACCCCTCCACTTT
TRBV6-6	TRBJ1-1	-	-	CASSYASMNTEAFF	TGTGCCAGCAGTTACGCGAGTATGAACACTGAAGCTTTCTTT
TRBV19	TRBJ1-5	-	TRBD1	CASSINRDRGQPQHF	TGTGCCAGTAGTATAAACCGGGACAGAGGGCAGCCCCAGCATTTT
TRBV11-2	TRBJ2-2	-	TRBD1	CASSQQGVTGELFF	TGTGCCAGCAGCCAACAGGGGGTCACCGGGGAGCTGTTTTTT
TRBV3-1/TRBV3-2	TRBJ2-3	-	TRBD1	CASSPYPGRGSDTQYF	TGTGCCAGCAGCCCGTATCCGGGCAGGGGGTCAGATACGCAGTATTTT
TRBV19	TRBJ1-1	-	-	CASSIVGEAEAFF	TGTGCCAGTAGTATAGTAGGGGAAGCTGAAGCTTTCTTT
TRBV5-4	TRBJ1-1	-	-	CASSPRSGMNTEAFF	TGTGCCAGCAGTCCCCGTTCGGGGATGAACACTGAAGCTTTCTTT
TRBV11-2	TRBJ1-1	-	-	CASSLIGSTEAFF	TGTGCCAGCAGCTTAATCGGGAGCACTGAAGCTTTCTTT
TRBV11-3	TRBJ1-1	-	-	CASSSYFGDGTEAFF	TGTGCCAGCAGCTCCTATTTCGGGGATGGGACTGAAGCTTTCTTT
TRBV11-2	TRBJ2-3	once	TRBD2	CASSSLGGGRNTDTQYF	TGTGCCAGCAGTTCCCTGGGCGGGGGGAGAAACACAGATACGCAGTATTTT